The next 11 T cell receptor beta chains were all read from a single sample in a study of cytomegalovirus exposure and HLA in healthy donors. The PCR employed 60 Vbeta primers together with 13 Jbeta primers. The data were produced by immunoSEQ multiplex PCR, yet TCRdb's version contains in-frame clones alone and is incomplete. Here the sample spans roughly 190,000 clones, under 80% being singletons. Sequenced input: PBMCs. These receptors all stem from a man aged 30 to 39 in good health and CMV-seropositive.

The rearrangement links TRBV7-6 to TRBJ2-7; TRBD1 might be the D (6 bases). The CDR3 runs 14 residues. The V and J ends lost 1 base and 7 bases respectively, with 14 bases between them. Germline-derived CDR1 and CDR2 are SGHVS and FNYEAQ. DNA of the CDR3: TGTGCCAGCAGCTTAGATGACAGCCAGGGGGAGCAGTACTTC. This codes for CASSLDDSQGEQYF.

This chain joins TRBV7-2 and TRBJ2-2; no definite D call. V was pared by 5 bases and J by 5 bases, with 15 bases between. CDR3 size: 15 residues. Germline assignment: CDR1 SGHTA and CDR2 FQGNSA. In DNA form, the CDR3 reads TGTGCCAGCAGCCCCCCCGTGGCCAATACCGGGGAGCTGTTTTTT. It specifies CASSPPVANTGELFF.

This clone was found a few times. The chain combines TRBV30 with TRBJ2-5, with D possibly TRBD2 on 6 matching bases. The V gene's germline CDR1 is GTSNPN and CDR2 SVGIG (reference sequence). V shed 3 bases and J shed 7 bases, with 18 bases lying between them. The CDR3 runs 14 residues. DNA of the CDR3: TGTGCCTGGAGCCAGTCACTAGAGGGAGGGACCCAGTACTTC. As protein: CAWSQSLEGGTQYF.

The chain's CDR3 is CASSPRNGGTEAFF. For the CDR3, the DNA is TGTGCCAGTAGTCCTCGCAATGGAGGGACTGAAGCTTTCTTT. This sequence joins TRBV19 and TRBJ1-1; D remains ambiguous. Deletions cut 5 bases from V and 5 bases from J, with 15 bases between. The CDR3 has 14 amino acids. From germline, CDR1 is LNHDA and CDR2 SQIVND (reference sequence).

This chain uses TRBV5-1 with TRBJ2-3; 7 bases match TRBD2. Germline values: CDR1 SGHRS, CDR2 YFSETQ. The J segment lost 2 bases and the V segment lost 3 bases, leaving 9 bases of the junction unmatched. The CDR3 length is 16 residues. The CDR3 spells CASSSRPTSVTDTQYF. The CDR3 DNA is TGCGCCAGCAGCTCCCGACCCACTAGCGTCACAGATACGCAGTATTTT.

V gene TRBV27 combines with J gene TRBJ2-7, with D possibly being TRBD2 (6 bases). This CDR3 region has 14 residues. CDR1 and CDR2 (germline): MNHEY, SMNVEV (reference sequence). V lost 5 bases and J 0 bases, leaving 11 bases between the germline ends. CDR3 coding DNA: TGTGCCAGCAGTCGGGACTGGAGCTCCTACGAGCAGTACTTC. This gives the protein CASSRDWSSYEQYF.

The V and J genes are TRBV7-9 and TRBJ1-4, with TRBD1 identical over 11 bases. Germline loops: CDR1 SEHNR, CDR2 FQNEAQ (reference sequence). Unmatched junction bases numbered 7, after V lost 6 bases and J lost 7 bases. This CDR3 is 15 amino acids long. CDR3 protein: CASSSPGTGGEKLFF. Here the CDR3 DNA reads TGTGCCAGCAGTTCCCCCGGGACAGGGGGTGAAAAACTGTTTTTT. Combining the CDR3 with reference TRBV7-9 and TRBJ1-4 gives the whole variable domain DTGVSQNPRHKITKRGQNVTFRCDPISEHNRLYWYRQTLGQGPEFLTYFQNEAQLEKSRLLSDRFSAERPKGSFSTLEIQRTEQGDSAMYLCASSSPGTGGEKLFFGSGTQLSVL.

This clone was picked up a small number of times. The chain couples TRBV11-2 to TRBJ2-4, with 7 bases that match TRBD2. V trimming: 5 bases; J trimming: 15 bases; junction bases outside the gene matches: 10. Germline V lookup: CDR1 SGHAT, CDR2 FQNNGV. The CDR3 has 12 amino acids. CDR3 DNA: TGTGCCAGCAGCCTCGGTGGGGAGGGGCGGTACTTC. Translating it yields CASSLGGEGRYF.

V and J are TRBV4-2 and TRBJ1-2; TRBD1 is a possible D gene (5 bases). The CDR3 contains 13 residues. Per germline, CDR1 LGHNA and CDR2 YNFKEQ. Trimming removed 1 base at V and 4 bases at J, with 7 bases between. CDR3 region: CASSQGGGYGYTF. CDR3 DNA sequence: TGTGCCAGCAGCCAAGGGGGGGGCTATGGCTACACCTTC.

The chain uses TRBV30 and TRBJ1-2; 10 nucleotides align to TRBD1. V gave up 4 bases and J gave up 2 bases; unmatched junction bases: 7. The germline V gene has CDR1 GTSNPN and CDR2 SVGIG (reference sequence). This CDR3 comprises 15 residues. CDR3: CAWNRGQGENYGYTF. CDR3 DNA sequence: TGTGCCTGGAATCGAGGACAGGGGGAGAACTATGGCTACACCTTC.

The V call is TRBV19, the J call TRBJ2-7; 8 nucleotides match TRBD1. Germline CDR1 LNHDA, CDR2 SQIVND (reference sequence). With 7 bases clipped from V and 2 bases from J, the junction kept 10 bases outside the gene matches. This CDR3 spans 15 amino acids. CDR3: CASTKTGGHPYEQYF. The CDR3 region has the DNA TGTGCCAGTACCAAAACAGGGGGTCATCCCTACGAGCAGTACTTC. Drawing the rest from reference TRBV19 and TRBJ2-7, the complete variable domain is DGGITQSPKYLFRKEGQNVTLSCEQNLNHDAMYWYRQDPGQGLRLIYYSQIVNDFQKGDIAEGYSVSREKKESFPLTVTSAQKNPTAFYLCASTKTGGHPYEQYFGPGTRLTVT.